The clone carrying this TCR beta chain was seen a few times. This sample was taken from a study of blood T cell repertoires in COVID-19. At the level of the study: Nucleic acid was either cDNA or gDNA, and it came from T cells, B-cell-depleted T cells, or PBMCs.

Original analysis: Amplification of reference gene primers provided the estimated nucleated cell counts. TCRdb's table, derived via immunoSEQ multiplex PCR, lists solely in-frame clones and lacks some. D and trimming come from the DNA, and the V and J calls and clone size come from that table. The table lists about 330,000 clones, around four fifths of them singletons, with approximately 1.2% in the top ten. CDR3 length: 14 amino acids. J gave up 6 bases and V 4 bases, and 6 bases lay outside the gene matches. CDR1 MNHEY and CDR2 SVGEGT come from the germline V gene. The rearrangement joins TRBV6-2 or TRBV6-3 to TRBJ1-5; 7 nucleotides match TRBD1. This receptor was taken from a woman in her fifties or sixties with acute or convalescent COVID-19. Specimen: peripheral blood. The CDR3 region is CASSSDSGGQPQHF. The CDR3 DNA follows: TGTGCCAGCAGTTCGGACTCAGGGGGTCAGCCCCAGCATTTT.